This T cell receptor (beta chain) comes out of a study of blood T cell repertoires in COVID-19. The CDR3 length is 18 residues. Trimming removed 4 bases from V and 8 bases from J; junction bases left unmatched: 17. CDR1 and CDR2 (germline): LGHNA, YNFKEQ. The assay was immunoSEQ multiplex PCR, and TCRdb's table has in-frame clones only and misses some. The top ten clones hold approximately 7.8% of a sample with hundreds of thousands of clones, about 90% of them seen once. The gene calls are TRBV4-2 and TRBJ1-6, with 7 bases matching TRBD1. The sequence was collected from a woman aged 45-65 years who had recovered from COVID-19. Sequenced material: peripheral blood. The CDR3 loop is CASSLRPRGQVLDSPLHF. In nucleotides, the CDR3 is TGTGCCAGCAGCCTTCGGCCAAGAGGACAGGTTTTGGATTCACCCCTCCACTTT.